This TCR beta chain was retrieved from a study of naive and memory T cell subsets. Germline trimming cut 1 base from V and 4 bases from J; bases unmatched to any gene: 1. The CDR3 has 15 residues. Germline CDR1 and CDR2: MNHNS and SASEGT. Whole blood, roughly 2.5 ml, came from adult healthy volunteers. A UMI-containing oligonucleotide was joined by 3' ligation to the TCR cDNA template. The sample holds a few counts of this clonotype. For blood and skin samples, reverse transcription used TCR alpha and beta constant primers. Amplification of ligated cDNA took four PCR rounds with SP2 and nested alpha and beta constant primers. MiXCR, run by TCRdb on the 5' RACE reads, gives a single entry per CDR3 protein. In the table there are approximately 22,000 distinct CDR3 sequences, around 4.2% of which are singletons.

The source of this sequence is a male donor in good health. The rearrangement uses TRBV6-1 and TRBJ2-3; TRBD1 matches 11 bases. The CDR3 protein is CASSEGTGGSDTQYF. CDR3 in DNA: TGTGCCAGCAGTGAAGGGACAGGGGGCTCAGATACGCAGTATTTT.